This T cell receptor (beta chain) was identified during a study of cytomegalovirus exposure and HLA in healthy donors. Study-wide background: Drawn from HLA-typed donors, about 82 million unique TCRs were held in an early data release.

CDR1 SGHTA and CDR2 FQGNSA come from the germline V gene. Unmatched junction bases numbered 9, after V lost 7 bases and J lost 0 bases. This CDR3 is built from 16 residues. The study, taken as a whole, reports: One variant, a missense change in DCLRE1C, was linked in a later analysis to TCR beta V- and J-gene trimming.

The PCR made use of 60 Vbeta and 13 Jbeta primers. Assay used: immunoSEQ multiplex PCR; TCRdb lists only in-frame clones, some missing. The sample consists of 150,000 to 250,000 clones, around three quarters of them appearing once. A word on this clone: The target antigen is unknown.

The sample comprised PBMCs. The sequence was collected from a woman aged 25 to 39 in good health and CMV-seropositive. This rearrangement joins TRBV7-2 to TRBJ1-1, with TRBD1 matching over 9 bases. The chain's CDR3 is CASTPWGQGLNTEAFF. The CDR3 DNA sequence: TGTGCCAGCACCCCGTGGGGACAGGGCTTGAACACTGAAGCTTTCTTT.